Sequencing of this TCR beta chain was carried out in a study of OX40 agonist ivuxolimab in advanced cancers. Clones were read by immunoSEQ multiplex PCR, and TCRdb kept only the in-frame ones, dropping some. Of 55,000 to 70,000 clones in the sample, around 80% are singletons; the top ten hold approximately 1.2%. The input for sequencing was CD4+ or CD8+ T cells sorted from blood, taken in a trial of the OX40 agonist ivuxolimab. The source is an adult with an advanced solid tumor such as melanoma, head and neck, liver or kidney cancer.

The CDR3 sequence: CASSLGTASGNTIYF. Written as DNA, the CDR3 is TGTGCCAGCAGCTTAGGTACAGCCTCTGGAAACACCATATATTTT. The V and J genes are TRBV7-6 and TRBJ1-3; no firm D call. The CDR3 length is 15 residues. Trimming pared 1 base from V and 0 bases from J, leaving 7 bases between. CDR1 and CDR2 from the germline V gene are SGHVS and FNYEAQ.